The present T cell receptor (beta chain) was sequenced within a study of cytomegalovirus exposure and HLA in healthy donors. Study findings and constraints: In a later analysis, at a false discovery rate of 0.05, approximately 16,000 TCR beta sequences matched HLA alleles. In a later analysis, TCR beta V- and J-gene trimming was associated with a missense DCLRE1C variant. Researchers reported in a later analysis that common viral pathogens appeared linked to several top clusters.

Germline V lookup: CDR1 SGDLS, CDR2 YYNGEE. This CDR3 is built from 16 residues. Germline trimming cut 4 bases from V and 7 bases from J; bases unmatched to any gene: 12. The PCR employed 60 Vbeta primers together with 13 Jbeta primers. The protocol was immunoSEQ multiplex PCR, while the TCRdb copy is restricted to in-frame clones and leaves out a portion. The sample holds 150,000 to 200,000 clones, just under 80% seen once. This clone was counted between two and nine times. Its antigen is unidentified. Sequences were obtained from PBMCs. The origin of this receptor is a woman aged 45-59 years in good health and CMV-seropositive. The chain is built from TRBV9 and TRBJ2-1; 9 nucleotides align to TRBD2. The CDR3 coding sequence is TGTGCCAGCAGCCCCCGCGGGAGGGCGGGGAGGAATGAGCAGTTCTTC. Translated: CASSPRGRAGRNEQFF.